The present entry profiles one TCR beta chain with its context. There is no known antigen for this receptor. The input lacks base qualities; no much larger clone sits a single base away. Library construction relied on the immunoSEQ multiplex PCR assay. For the multiplex PCR, a mixture combining 60 forward primers for TCR Vbeta segments and 13 reverse primers for TCR Jbeta segments was used. The CDR3 region of rearranged TCR beta genes was amplified from genomic DNA by a multiplex PCR assay. The Illumina HiSeq System was used to sequence the amplified TCR beta libraries as 87-base-pair reads. The study's own analysis went as follows. A later analysis tallied 75 million to 95 million unique TCR beta chains across the 700 or so repertoires, and some 12 million of those chains were shared by two or more donors. To remove PCR and sequencing errors, raw reads were error-corrected and collapsed into unique sequences using a nearest-neighbor algorithm that merged closely related sequences. To assign V, D and J gene segments, CDR3 sequences were aligned to IMGT reference sequences. Each retained sequence needed at least a six-nucleotide match to both a V gene segment and a J gene segment. A rearrangement counted as productive if the CDR3 had no stop codons and remained in frame with V and J, and every other rearrangement counted as non-productive. CDR3 was defined by IMGT convention, running from the second conserved V-encoded cysteine to the conserved J-encoded phenylalanine. In an earlier analysis of roughly 610 of the donors, sequences lacking an unambiguous match to a single V gene segment were excluded. In an earlier analysis of 587 of the donors, V segments were called functional above 56.7% productive rearrangements and were called segregating when the between-donor standard deviation exceeded 5%. A statistical classification framework was built for diagnosing cytomegalovirus status from the catalog of TCR beta chain sequences. V and J gene assignment, in a later analysis, came from comparing TCR nucleotide sequences with IMGT/GENE-DB human TR gene sequences. The TCRdist pipeline was used in a later analysis to assign CDR3 sequences and most-parsimonious VDJ recombination scenarios. A later analysis defined each TCR beta chain by its CDR3 amino acid sequence plus V-gene family, and excluded reads lacking a unique V-gene family. As a way to deal with suspected cross-contamination and a sequencing artifact, a later analysis dropped under 600 nucleotide sequences that were highly shared and had low generation probability. In a later analysis, a clonal expansion index for each public chain was calculated from normalized within-repertoire ranks of inferred template counts. In a later analysis, generation probabilities were computed with a VDJ recombination model fitted to out-of-frame rearrangements, and the resulting probabilities were checked against IGoR. A later analysis scored TCR-TCR, TCR-HLA and TCR-CMV co-occurrence with hypergeometric tests, applying a repertoire-size bias correction to TCR pairs. A later analysis estimated false discovery rates by permuting HLA or CMV assignments 20 times. In a later analysis, co-occurring TCRs were grouped using DBSCAN, and TCRdist sequence similarity was added for clustering within HLA-allele-positive subsets. Repertoires with fewer than 30,000 or more than 120,000 public chains were left out of co-occurrence clustering, as were a handful of repertoires with anomalous nucleotide sharing. TCRdb took over this immuneACCESS table, retaining in-frame rearrangements with V and J assigned. Such tables are incomplete; in checked studies, under half of the missing clones stem from an unresolved V gene, and the remainder is unexplained. The D gene and trimming were derived from the DNA, and the V and J assignments and clone size from that table. The sample table lists under 200,000 clones, 55% to 70% of them with a count of one. The top ten hold less than 3.5% of the sample.

The cohort comprised fewer than 700 healthy bone marrow donors. At the time of sampling, all cohort members were nominally healthy, though unrecorded immune exposures were likely present. The donor was CMV seropositive and was included in the group of 250 to 350 seropositive cohort members. Each donor provided a peripheral blood sample, and peripheral blood mononuclear cells were used for TCR beta sequencing. The Qiagen DNeasy Blood Extraction Kit was used to extract genomic DNA from the blood cell samples. These data come from a study of cytomegalovirus exposure and HLA in healthy donors listed by TCRdb under 2017. About the study as a whole: According to an earlier analysis of a few hundred of the donors, about 170 million T cells yielded 90 million to 140 million unique TCR beta sequences and about 280 Gb of sequence data. Rather than using new phenotypic data, the later analysis identified candidate immune exposures from TCR beta sequences and from how often those sequences occurred across donors. The study combined high-throughput TCR immunosequencing, statistical association of individual TCRs with disease status, and machine learning to predict cytomegalovirus infection status. To decide whether each TCR beta V gene segment behaved as functional or pseudogenic, an earlier analysis of 587 of the donors relied on high-throughput TCR beta sequencing. Every repertoire in the discovery cohort had been generated on one and the same sequencing platform. Among about 370 genotyped donors of the cohort, an average of approximately 220,000 unique TCR beta nucleotide sequences was sequenced per donor, of which about 19% were non-productive. Along with the approximately 670-subject first cohort, a separate validation cohort of around 120 different subjects was used. A later analysis re-examined previously published TCR beta repertoires from about 700 donors and added high-resolution HLA genotyping to investigate patterns of TCR occurrence. An early release that covered about 640 HLA-typed donors contained approximately 290 gigabases of sequencing data and 65 million to 100 million unique TCR sequences. The number of typed donors differed by locus: about 620-640 for A, B, C, DRB1 and DQB1; some 500 for DQA1; approximately 600 for DPA1; and about 450 for DPB1. The study aimed to test whether cataloging public T cell receptors could reveal signatures of past pathogen exposure. HLA typing included class I and class II loci at four-digit resolution. A later genetic analysis used genome-wide SNP genotypes for about 65% of the roughly 700 donors, treating that subset as a discovery cohort. The genetic ancestry cluster associated with self-reported Caucasian donors included over 65% of the 300 to 400 genotyped donors. The study used immunosequencing to profile the T cell repertoires of about 670 subjects and linked those repertoires to cytomegalovirus serostatus. Donor age, sex, ethnicity and CMV serostatus were compiled alongside the repertoire data. Because of strong linkage in the cohort, four or five DR-DQ haplotypes were treated as single units for association and clustering.

On the study overall, not on this receptor specifically: Three of the identified cytomegalovirus-associated TCR beta chains were confirmed in vitro to be specific for cytomegalovirus antigens. A later genetic analysis reported fewer N-insertions in productive TCRs among donors in an Asian-associated ancestry cluster than the roughly 700-donor mean. Correlated functional status among segregating V segments might be attributable to linkage disequilibrium, but an unknown experimental factor could not be ruled out. The presence/absence analyses assumed that sequencing depth was roughly uniform across donors, and that assumption may not be true. Across donors, most TCR sequences were observed very rarely, whereas some public TCRs were present in many individuals. Because counts were too low, some 16 rarely observed V segments, including chromosome 9 orphons, were excluded from the earlier analysis of fewer than 650 of the donors. In a later analysis, most CMV-associated TCR beta chains were found to appear HLA-restricted, with HLA associations seemingly driven largely by CMV exposure. According to the authors, the approach could potentially be generalized to other disease states and immunological phenotypes. Broadly in line with IMGT annotations, most TCR beta V segments showed up in productive rearrangements about 90% or about 30% of the time in an earlier analysis of several hundred of the donors. In a later analysis, over 15,000 TCR beta sequences were associated with specific HLA alleles at a false discovery rate of 0.05. HLA typing was unavailable for some donors at each locus, so association tests used only the typed subset. The only immune exposure information available for the cohort was CMV serostatus. When HLA alleles, especially DR and DQ, strongly co-occurred, attributing TCR associations to individual alleles was difficult. Several of the top co-occurrence clusters appeared to be linked to parvovirus B19, influenza, CMV and Epstein-Barr virus, according to a later analysis. This cohort had only TCR beta chains sequenced, and the lack of alpha or paired-chain data limited which features could be detected. In a later analysis, HLA-associated TCR beta chains were found to be more clonally expanded and to have lower generation probabilities than equally common non-associated chains. A further reported finding was that TCR beta sequences accurately predicted the HLA-A and HLA-B alleles for most subjects in the first cohort. In a later genetic analysis, a missense DCLRE1C variant was associated with V-gene and J-gene trimming of TCR beta chains, and the association was replicated in an independent cohort. In a later analysis, the rate of TCR association differed among HLA loci, with DRB1 alleles having the most associated TCRs and HLA-C alleles having the fewest. The sequencing pipeline was judged likely to have produced a cluster of highly shared sequence variants as a technical artifact. Because the 87-base-pair reads could not distinguish some IMGT-functional V segments, including TRBV6-2 and TRBV6-3, those segments were excluded. A total of 150 to 200 TCR beta chains were listed by the study as associated with cytomegalovirus. Cytomegalovirus status was reported to be diagnosed by the classifier with high specificity and sensitivity in both the original and validation cohorts.

CDR1 and CDR2 are drawn from the germline V gene: MDHEN, SYDVKM. The CDR3, from cysteine to phenylalanine, totals 14 residues. The CDR3 DNA has 42 bases and is translated from base 1. V loses 6 bases, J loses 4 bases, and the germline ends lie 12 bases apart. The sequence joins TRBV28 to TRBJ2-2; a weak D assignment points to TRBD1 (6 bases agree). The sequence derives from a woman aged 40 to 50 in good health and CMV-seropositive. Sequencing was carried out using PBMCs. The bases read TGTGCCAGCAGATCCCAGGGGTTCACCGGGGAGCTGTTTTTT. Its translation reads: CASRSQGFTGELFF.